A single sample gave rise to the 21 T cell receptor beta chains below, sequenced in a study of OX40 agonist ivuxolimab in advanced cancers. The library relied on the immunoSEQ multiplex PCR assay. What TCRdb holds here is the immuneACCESS table cut down to in-frame rearrangements. Part of the clones is not present; checked against another copy, under half of the missing clones reflect an unresolved V gene, and the others are unexplained. The table for this sample lists around 46,000 clones; 75% to 90% of them were counted only once. The top ten hold 15% of the sample. The material was CD4+ or CD8+ T cells sorted from blood, obtained in a trial of the OX40 agonist ivuxolimab. These receptors were obtained from an adult with an advanced solid tumor such as melanoma, head and neck, liver or kidney cancer.

The J gene is TRBJ2-1, the V gene TRBV9, with 9 bases identical to TRBD1. V dropped 3 bases and J dropped 4; count of bases not matched to a gene: 5. The CDR3 totals 15 residues. Germline CDR1 and CDR2: SGDLS and YYNGEE. In DNA form, the CDR3 reads TGTGCCAGCAGCGGCCGGGACAGGGTTTACAATGAGCAGTTCTTC. Protein: CASSGRDRVYNEQFF.

The genes are TRBV27 and TRBJ2-5, with TRBD2 matching 8 bases. The CDR3 loop spans 15 amino acids. J lost 1 base, V lost 3 bases, and 4 bases had no gene match. Germline CDR1 is MNHEY and CDR2 is SMNVEV (reference sequence). The CDR3 is CASSFGGGLQETQYF. CDR3 coding DNA: TGTGCCAGCAGTTTCGGCGGGGGGCTCCAAGAGACCCAGTACTTC.

A single count supports this clone. The chain joins TRBV11-2 to TRBJ1-1; no reliable D call. The CDR3 length is 11 residues. Germline assignment: CDR1 SGHAT and CDR2 FQNNGV. V lost 4 bases and J 8 bases, leaving 8 bases between the germline ends. The CDR3 bases are TGTGCCAGCAGCTCCCACCCAGAAGCTTTCTTT. Protein sequence: CASSSHPEAFF.

The gene calls are TRBV4-1 and TRBJ2-6, with 8 bases lining up with TRBD1. The CDR3 loop spans 18 amino acids. CDR1 MGHRA and CDR2 YSYEKL come from the germline V gene. V was pared by 6 bases and J by 2 bases, with 12 bases of the junction left unmatched. The chain's CDR3 is CASSTLGQGKTGANVLTF. The DNA for the CDR3 is TGCGCCAGCAGTACGCTAGGACAGGGTAAAACTGGGGCCAACGTCCTGACTTTC.

V gene TRBV6-6 combines with J gene TRBJ2-6; tentative D call: TRBD1 (6 bases). V dropped 2 bases and J dropped 2 bases, with 10 bases sitting between them. CDR3 length equals 16 residues. CDR1 is MNHNY, CDR2 SVGAGI, per germline (reference sequence). The CDR3 region is CASSYINRAGANVLTF. CDR3 coding DNA: TGTGCCAGCAGTTACATTAACAGGGCTGGGGCCAACGTCCTGACTTTC.

The chain employs TRBV21-1 and TRBJ1-1. TRBV21-1 is classified as a pseudogene. This CDR3 is built from 15 residues. The DNA of the CDR3 is TGTGCCAGCAGCCCCGTGGGGGTAGAGAACACTGAAGCTTTCTTT. Translated, it gives CASSPVGVENTEAFF.

V and J are TRBV28 and TRBJ1-1; D is unresolved. The CDR3 length is 13 residues. Germline CDR1 reads MDHEN; CDR2 reads SYDVKM. V dropped 5 bases and J dropped 5 bases, with 12 bases sitting between them. CDR3 nucleotide sequence: TGTGCCAGCAGTCCACCACCCGGGACTGAAGCTTTCTTT. Translated, it gives CASSPPPGTEAFF.

The rearrangement links TRBV9 to TRBJ2-7; TRBD2 is a possible D gene (5 bases). Germline CDR1 is SGDLS and CDR2 is YYNGEE. V was clipped by 2 bases and J by 3 bases, with 12 bases between them. There are 14 residues in the CDR3. This chain's CDR3 is CASSVEAVDYEQYF. In DNA form, the CDR3 reads TGTGCCAGCAGCGTCGAAGCGGTTGACTACGAGCAGTACTTC. Drawing the rest from reference TRBV9 and TRBJ2-7, the complete variable domain is DSGVTQTPKHLITATGQRVTLRCSPRSGDLSVYWYQQSLDQGLQFLIQYYNGEERAKGNILERFSAQQFPDLHSELNLSSLELGDSALYFCASSVEAVDYEQYFGPGTRLTVT.

The genes are TRBV27 and TRBJ2-3; D ambiguous. V lost 4 bases to trimming and J lost 3 bases, with 8 bases between them. The germline gives CDR1 MNHEY, CDR2 SMNVEV (reference sequence). The CDR3 contains 13 residues. CDR3 protein: CASSSLRTDTQYF. In DNA, the CDR3 is TGTGCCAGCAGTTCCCTTCGGACAGATACGCAGTATTTT.

V gene TRBV4-3 combines with J gene TRBJ2-1; 8 nucleotides agree with TRBD2. The germline V gene has CDR1 LGHNA and CDR2 YSLEER. V lost 0 bases to trimming and J lost 10 bases; unmatched junction nucleotides: 8. The CDR3 runs to 15 residues. CDR3 protein: CASSQDRGGPGEQFF. CDR3 nucleotides: TGCGCCAGCAGCCAAGATCGGGGGGGCCCGGGCGAGCAGTTCTTC.

The rearrangement uses TRBV10-2 and TRBJ1-2; 9 bases line up with TRBD1. CDR1 WSHSY and CDR2 SAAADI come from the germline V gene. V gave up 6 bases and J gave up 4 bases; unmatched junction bases: 3. The CDR3 has 13 residues. CDR3 in DNA: TGCGCCAGCAGATCGGACAGGGGCTATGGCTACACCTTC. Amino acids: CASRSDRGYGYTF.

The gene calls are TRBV21-1 and TRBJ1-5. TRBV21-1 is given as a pseudogene. The CDR3 consists of 19 residues. In nucleotides, the CDR3 is TGTGCCAGCAGCAAACCGCCCATGAGGGGACCGTATAGCAATCAGCCCCAGCATTTT. Protein: CASSKPPMRGPYSNQPQHF.

This chain uses TRBV27 with TRBJ2-1; TRBD1 matches 9 bases. The V and J ends lost 4 bases and 3 bases, in that order; junction bases with no gene match: 7. The CDR3 covers 16 residues. Germline V gives CDR1 MNHEY, CDR2 SMNVEV (reference sequence). The CDR3 DNA follows: TGTGCCAGCAGTTCCCAGGACAGGGGCAGCTACAATGAGCAGTTCTTC. This codes for CASSSQDRGSYNEQFF.

This clone has only a few counts. The genes are TRBV4-3 and TRBJ2-2; maybe TRBD2 (5 bases). The V gene lost 0 bases and the J gene lost 4 bases, with 18 bases spanning the gap. The V gene's germline CDR1 is LGHNA and CDR2 YSLEER. CDR3 length: 18 amino acids. Written as DNA, the CDR3 is TGCGCCAGCAGCCAAGATGGACCGGGTCCAGCGGTCACCGGGGAGCTGTTTTTT. It is translated as CASSQDGPGPAVTGELFF.

V and J are TRBV29-1 and TRBJ1-1; unclear D gene. Germline values: CDR1 SQVTM, CDR2 ANQGSEA. V dropped 5 bases and J dropped 4 bases, with 5 bases sitting between them. The CDR3 covers 10 residues. In DNA form, the CDR3 reads TGCAGCGTTCGATCCACTGAAGCTTTCTTT. Encoded protein: CSVRSTEAFF. Filled out from reference TRBV29-1 and TRBJ1-1, the complete variable domain reads SAVISQKPSRDICQRGTSLTIQCQVDSQVTMMFWYRQQPGQSLTLIATANQGSEATYESGFVIDKFPISRPNLTFSTLTVSNMSPEDSSIYLCSVRSTEAFFGQGTRLTVV.

The gene calls are TRBV7-8 and TRBJ1-5; D is unresolved. Germline lookup yields CDR1 SGHVS and CDR2 FQNEAQ. Trimming took 5 bases from V and 0 from J, leaving 14 bases between them. The CDR3 covers 16 residues. Here the CDR3 reads CASSPLVGYSNQPQHF. In DNA form, the CDR3 reads TGTGCCAGCAGCCCGTTGGTAGGGTATAGCAATCAGCCCCAGCATTTT. Together with reference TRBV7-8 and TRBJ1-5, the CDR3 gives the full variable domain: GAGVSQSPRYKVAKRGQDVALRCDPISGHVSLFWYQQALGQGPEFLTYFQNEAQLDKSGLPSDRFFAERPEGSVSTLKIQRTQQEDSAVYLCASSPLVGYSNQPQHFGDGTRLSIL.

The chain joins TRBV28 to TRBJ1-5, with D tentatively TRBD1 (5 bases). This CDR3 spans 14 amino acids. The V end lost 8 bases, the J end lost 3 bases, and 14 bases lay between the germline ends. Germline V CDR1 and CDR2: MDHEN, SYDVKM. DNA for the CDR3: TGTGCCAGCCGTTGGGCAGGGCCCAATCAGCCCCAGCATTTT. Protein sequence: CASRWAGPNQPQHF.

V usage is TRBV19 and J usage is TRBJ2-1, with 7 bases that match TRBD2. V lost 5 bases and J lost 0; bases outside the gene matches: 10. The germline gives CDR1 LNHDA, CDR2 SQIVND (reference sequence). The CDR3 has 17 amino acids. The CDR3 DNA reads TGTGCCAGTAGTGGGGCGGGGGAGATTAGCTCCTACAATGAGCAGTTCTTC. The encoded protein is CASSGAGEISSYNEQFF.

This clone was detected once. The gene calls are TRBV7-9 and TRBJ2-1; D not certain. The ends were cut back, 5 bases at V and 3 bases at J, with 14 bases in the middle. The germline CDR1 and CDR2 sequences are SEHNR and FQNEAQ (reference sequence). The CDR3 is made up of 15 amino acids. The CDR3 here is CASSPRMSGYNEQFF. The CDR3 DNA reads TGTGCCAGCAGCCCCAGGATGTCGGGCTACAATGAGCAGTTCTTC.

CDR3 protein: CASSLSFTSGANVLTF. The CDR3 region has the DNA TGTGCCAGCAGTTTATCGTTTACCTCTGGGGCCAACGTCCTGACTTTC. The chain is built from TRBV27 and TRBJ2-6; no firm D call. The CDR3 extends over 16 amino acids. V was shortened by 0 bases and J by 0 bases, with 6 bases between the two germline ends. Germline CDR1 is MNHEY and CDR2 is SMNVEV (reference sequence). Filled out from reference TRBV27 and TRBJ2-6, the complete variable domain reads EAQVTQNPRYLITVTGKKLTVTCSQNMNHEYMSWYRQDPGLGLRQIYYSMNVEVTDKGDVPEGYKVSRKEKRNFPLILESPSPNQTSLYFCASSLSFTSGANVLTFGAGSRLTVL.

The chain joins TRBV6-6 to TRBJ1-5; D gene uncertain. The CDR3 sequence is 15 residues long. Germline CDR1 reads MNHNY; CDR2 reads SVGAGI (reference sequence). V lost 0 bases and J 4 bases, leaving 10 bases between the germline ends. The CDR3 DNA is TGTGCCAGCAGTTACTCGGTGGCAGCTAATCAGCCCCAGCATTTT. It encodes CASSYSVAANQPQHF.